This TCR beta chain was recorded in a study of T-cell memory formation after mild COVID-19. Study at large: Each donor largely had its own TCR clusters. General study results and limits: CD4+ bias marked clones expanding day 15 to 37, unlike balanced contracting clones.

The sample holds many counts of this clonotype. Its matching antigen is unknown. V was pared by 4 bases and J by 5 bases, with 12 bases between. Germline assignment: CDR1 DFQATT and CDR2 SNEGSKA (reference sequence). There are 12 residues in the CDR3. TCRdb ran MiXCR on the 5' RACE reads and lists one entry per CDR3 protein. The profile shows roughly 320,000 distinct CDR3 sequences, around 27% of them singletons. The sample comprised PBMCs or a T cell subset sorted from them (not recorded which). The chain employs TRBV20-1 and TRBJ2-7, with D unresolved. This TCR was recovered from an adult woman who had mild COVID-19 (a few samples of this study predate the infection). Cell type and time point are not known. The CDR3 spells CSATVSLHEQYF. The CDR3 nucleotides read TGCAGTGCTACTGTCTCCCTCCACGAGCAGTACTTC.